This entry lists 21 T cell receptor beta chains sequenced from one sample in a study of CD8 T cells in ankylosing spondylitis. TCRdb fed the 5' RACE reads into MiXCR, producing one record per CDR3 protein. The repertoire holds around 300,000 distinct CDR3 sequences, with roughly 15% as singletons. The sample was blood, either unsorted or a sorted T cell fraction (not recorded which). These receptors all stem from a male donor with ankylosing spondylitis or in good health (not recorded which).

This clonotype was counted a few times. This rearrangement joins TRBV29-1 to TRBJ2-7, with TRBD1 matching over 9 bases. Germline V gene sequence: CDR1 SQVTM, CDR2 ANQGSEA. The CDR3 totals 13 residues. J gave up 5 bases and V 6 bases, and 8 bases lay outside the gene matches. CDR3 in amino acids: CSVRQGGGHEQYF. Written as DNA, the CDR3 is TGCAGCGTCAGACAGGGGGGAGGCCACGAGCAGTACTTC.

The rearrangement links TRBV15 to TRBJ1-2; D not certain. The germline CDR1 and CDR2 sequences are LNHNV and YYDKDF (reference sequence). The V end lost 5 bases, the J end lost 5 bases, and 12 bases lay between the germline ends. The CDR3 consists of 13 residues. CDR3 nucleotides: TGTGCCACCAGCGCCAGGCGTCTTTATGGCTACACCTTC. Translation gives CATSARRLYGYTF.

This clonotype appeared a few times. CDR3 DNA: TGCGCCAGCAGCCAAGAGCGGGGTAGCAACTATGGCTACACCTTC. It encodes CASSQERGSNYGYTF. The chain has TRBV4-1 and TRBJ1-2, with D unclear. Germline V lookup: CDR1 MGHRA, CDR2 YSYEKL. V lost 0 bases and J lost 2, with 10 bases in between. The CDR3 has 15 residues.

The chain is built from TRBV4-1 and TRBJ2-7; 10 nucleotides match TRBD1. Germline-derived CDR1 and CDR2 are MGHRA and YSYEKL. This CDR3 comprises 14 residues. Losses at the gene ends were 0 bases for V and 11 bases for J; bases not matched to a gene: 7. This CDR3 is CASSQDVRTGGKYF. The CDR3 DNA sequence: TGCGCCAGCAGCCAAGATGTTCGGACAGGGGGGAAGTACTTC.

There are a few counts of this clonotype. The chain uses TRBV6-1 and TRBJ2-7; D gene uncertain. The V end lost 3 bases, the J end lost 9 bases, and 21 bases lay between the germline ends. Germline V gene sequence: CDR1 MNHNS, CDR2 SASEGT. This CDR3 is built from 15 residues. CDR3 coding DNA: TGTGCCAGCAGTGACGAAAAAGGTCTGGGGAACCGGCAGTACTTC. Translating it yields CASSDEKGLGNRQYF.

This chain connects TRBV10-3 to TRBJ2-1; D uncertain. Trimming shortened V by 0 bases and J by 11 bases, and 8 bases separated the two germline ends. Germline V gene lookup returns CDR1 ENHRY and CDR2 SYGVKD. The CDR3 contains 12 residues. CDR3 protein: CAISESEGQQFF. Here the CDR3 DNA reads TGTGCCATCAGTGAGTCGGAAGGACAGCAGTTCTTC.

The genes are TRBV2 and TRBJ2-2, with 8 bases that match TRBD1. V was pared by 6 bases and J by 5 bases, with 8 bases of the junction left unmatched. The germline gives CDR1 SNHLY, CDR2 FYNNEI. The CDR3 has 15 residues. For the CDR3, the DNA is TGTGCCAGCAGGGAGGGACAGGCTAAGACCGGGGAGCTGTTTTTT. Translating gives CASREGQAKTGELFF.

The chain joins TRBV4-2 to TRBJ1-2; no clear D. CDR3 length: 14 amino acids. Trimming removed 1 base at V and 1 base at J, with 7 bases between. Germline V gene lookup returns CDR1 LGHNA and CDR2 YNFKEQ. CDR3 residues: CASSQGVVNYGYTF. The CDR3 region has the DNA TGTGCCAGCAGCCAAGGCGTAGTTAACTATGGCTACACCTTC.

This clonotype was detected a few times. The J gene is TRBJ2-1, the V gene TRBV20-1, with 10 bases aligning to TRBD1. V shed 6 bases, J shed 7 bases, and the junction held 3 bases outside the gene matches. CDR1 is DFQATT and CDR2 is SNEGSKA in the germline V gene (reference sequence). CDR3 length equals 12 residues. CDR3 nucleotides: TGCAGTGCCGGGACAGGGGTGAATGAGCAGTTCTTC. This encodes CSAGTGVNEQFF.

This CDR3 reads CASSQADRESYYTF. The DNA for the CDR3 is TGTGCCAGCAGCCAAGCGGACAGGGAGTCCTACTACACCTTC. This chain uses TRBV3-1 with TRBJ1-2, with 8 bases matching TRBD1. V gave up 1 base and J gave up 10 bases; unmatched junction bases: 8. The CDR3 has 14 amino acids. The germline CDR1 and CDR2 sequences are LGHDT and YNNKEL (reference sequence).

This clonotype has ten or more counts. The V gene is TRBV5-5, the J gene TRBJ2-7; D uncertain. The germline V gene encodes CDR1 SGHKS and CDR2 YYEKEE (reference sequence). Trimming pared 3 bases from V and 2 bases from J, leaving 9 bases between. This CDR3 has 13 amino acids. CDR3 coding DNA: TGTGCCAGCAGCTCCGCAGGAGCCTACGAGCAGTACTTC. Translated, it gives CASSSAGAYEQYF.

The chain employs TRBV11-2 and TRBJ1-1, with TRBD1 matching 9 bases. The CDR3 sequence is 15 residues long. Germline CDR1 and CDR2: SGHAT and FQNNGV. With 3 bases clipped from V and 3 bases from J, the junction kept 5 bases outside the gene matches. The CDR3 sequence is CASSFETGGYTEAFF. The CDR3, as DNA: TGTGCCAGCAGCTTCGAAACAGGGGGCTACACTGAAGCTTTCTTT.

This clonotype has more than one count but fewer than ten. The rearrangement joins TRBV6-1 to TRBJ2-6; D uncertain. The V gene lost 10 bases and the J gene lost 0 bases, with 10 bases spanning the gap. The CDR3 is 14 residues long. Germline CDR1 MNHNS, CDR2 SASEGT. The CDR3 coding sequence is TGTGCCACCAAGTACAGCTCTGGGGCCAACGTCCTGACTTTC. As protein: CATKYSSGANVLTF.

There are a few counts of this clonotype. The chain is built from TRBV7-9 and TRBJ1-1, with a possible D match to TRBD1 (5 bases). Germline V gene lookup returns CDR1 SEHNR and CDR2 FQNEAQ (reference sequence). V lost 7 bases, J lost 0 bases, and 12 bases lay in between. This CDR3 spans 14 amino acids. For the CDR3, the DNA is TGTGCCAGCACCCTGACAGCGCTGAACACTGAAGCTTTCTTT. This gives the protein CASTLTALNTEAFF.

This clonotype was counted only a few times. This chain joins TRBV29-1 and TRBJ1-2; TRBD1 aligns across 12 bases. The CDR3 has 15 amino acids. J was trimmed by 4 bases and V by 7 bases; bases with no gene match: 10. Germline-derived CDR1 and CDR2 are SQVTM and ANQGSEA. The CDR3 protein is CSGTGTGGSSYGYTF. CDR3 DNA: TGCAGCGGAACCGGGACAGGGGGCTCCAGCTATGGCTACACCTTC. The complete variable domain, with remaining parts taken from reference TRBV29-1 and TRBJ1-2, reads SAVISQKPSRDICQRGTSLTIQCQVDSQVTMMFWYRQQPGQSLTLIATANQGSEATYESGFVIDKFPISRPNLTFSTLTVSNMSPEDSSIYLCSGTGTGGSSYGYTFGSGTRLTVV.

This sequence joins TRBV11-2 and TRBJ2-5; TRBD1 matches 8 bases. The V gene's germline CDR1 is SGHAT and CDR2 FQNNGV. V shed 1 base and J 7 bases; nucleotides not matched to a gene: 8. The length of the CDR3 is 15 residues. For the CDR3, the DNA is TGTGCCAGCAGCTTAGTACAGGGGGGAGGCGGGACCCAGTACTTC. The encoded protein is CASSLVQGGGGTQYF.

This clonotype came up many times. This chain connects TRBV12-3 or TRBV12-4 to TRBJ1-1; D is ambiguous. The V and J ends lost 6 bases and 5 bases respectively, with 10 bases between them. The CDR3 is 12 amino acids. This chain's CDR3 is CASSRTPTEAFF. The CDR3 DNA follows: TGTGCCAGCAGCCGTACCCCAACTGAAGCTTTCTTT.

The genes are TRBV10-3 and TRBJ1-3; D unclear. Looked up from germline, CDR1 is ENHRY and CDR2 is SYGVKD. The CDR3 has 15 amino acids. Trimming left V 11 bases short and J 0 bases short, with 17 bases between. The CDR3 sequence is CALRTADFSGNTIYF. The CDR3 coding sequence is TGTGCCTTAAGGACGGCTGATTTCTCTGGAAACACCATATATTTT.

The CDR3 here is CASSYELARITGELFF. DNA for the CDR3: TGTGCCAGCAGCTATGAACTAGCGCGTATCACCGGGGAGCTGTTTTTT. The V gene is TRBV12-3 or TRBV12-4, the J gene TRBJ2-2; 7 bases are shared with TRBD2. This CDR3 region has 16 residues. V lost 6 bases to trimming and J lost 4 bases; unmatched junction nucleotides: 11.

The rearrangement joins TRBV5-5 to TRBJ2-1; 7 nucleotides align to TRBD1. Trimming at V came to 4 bases and at J to 9 bases, leaving 4 bases not matched to a gene. The CDR3 runs to 12 residues. Germline CDR1 is SGHKS and CDR2 is YYEKEE (reference sequence). The CDR3 nucleotides are TGTGCCAGCAGCCCTAGGGGGCTTGAGCAGTTCTTC. Protein product: CASSPRGLEQFF.

This clonotype was counted a few times. The chain carries TRBV29-1 and TRBJ2-5; D gene ambiguous. CDR1 and CDR2 (germline): SQVTM, ANQGSEA. The V and J ends lost 4 bases and 0 bases respectively, with 3 bases between them. The CDR3 is 11 residues long. DNA of the CDR3: TGCAGCGTTGCATACCAAGAGACCCAGTACTTC. It specifies CSVAYQETQYF.